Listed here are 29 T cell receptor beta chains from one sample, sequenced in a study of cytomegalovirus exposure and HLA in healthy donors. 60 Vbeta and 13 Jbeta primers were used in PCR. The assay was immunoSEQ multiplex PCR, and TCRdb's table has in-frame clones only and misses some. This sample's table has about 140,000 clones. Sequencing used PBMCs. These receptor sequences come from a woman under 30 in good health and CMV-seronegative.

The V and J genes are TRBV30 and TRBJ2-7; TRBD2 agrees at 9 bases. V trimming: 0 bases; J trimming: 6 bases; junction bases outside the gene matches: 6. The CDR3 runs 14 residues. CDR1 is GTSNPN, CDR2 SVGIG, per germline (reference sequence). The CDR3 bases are TGTGCCTGGAGTGTAACACTAGCGGGTGGCGAGCAGTACTTC. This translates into CAWSVTLAGGEQYF.

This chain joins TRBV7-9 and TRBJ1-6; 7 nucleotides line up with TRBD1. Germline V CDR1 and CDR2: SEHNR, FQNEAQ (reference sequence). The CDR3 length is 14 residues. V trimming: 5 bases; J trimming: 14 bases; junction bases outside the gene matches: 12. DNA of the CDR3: TGTGCCAGCAGCCCGGACAGGCCTGGGGGGACCCTCCACTTT. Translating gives CASSPDRPGGTLHF.

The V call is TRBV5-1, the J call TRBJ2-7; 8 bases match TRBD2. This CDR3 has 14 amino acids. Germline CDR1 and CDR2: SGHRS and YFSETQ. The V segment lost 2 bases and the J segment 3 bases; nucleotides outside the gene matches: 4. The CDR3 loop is CASSFTGGLYEQYF. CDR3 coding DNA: TGCGCCAGCAGCTTTACGGGAGGGCTCTACGAGCAGTACTTC. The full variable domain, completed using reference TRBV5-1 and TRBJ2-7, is KAGVTQTPRYLIKTRGQQVTLSCSPISGHRSVSWYQQTPGQGLQFLFEYFSETQRNKGNFPGRFSGRQFSNSRSEMNVSTLELGDSALYLCASSFTGGLYEQYFGPGTRLTVT.

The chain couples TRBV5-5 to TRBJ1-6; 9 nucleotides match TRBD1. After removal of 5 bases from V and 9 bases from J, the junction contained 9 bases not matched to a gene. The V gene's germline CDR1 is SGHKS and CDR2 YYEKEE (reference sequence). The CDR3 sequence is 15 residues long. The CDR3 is CASRDGQGSRSPLHF. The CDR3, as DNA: TGTGCCAGCAGAGACGGACAGGGGAGTCGTTCACCCCTCCACTTT.

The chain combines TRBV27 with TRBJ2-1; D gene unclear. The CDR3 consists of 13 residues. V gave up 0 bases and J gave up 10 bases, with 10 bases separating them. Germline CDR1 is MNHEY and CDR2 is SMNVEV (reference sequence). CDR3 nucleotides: TGTGCCAGCAGTTTATCGGAGACCAGAGAGCAGTTCTTC. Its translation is CASSLSETREQFF.

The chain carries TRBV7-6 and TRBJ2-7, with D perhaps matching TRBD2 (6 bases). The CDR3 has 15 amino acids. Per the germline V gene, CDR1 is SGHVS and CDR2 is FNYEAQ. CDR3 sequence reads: CASSRTTRGSYEQYV. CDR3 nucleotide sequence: TGTGCTAGCAGCCGTACAACGCGGGGCTCCTACGAGCAGTACGTC.

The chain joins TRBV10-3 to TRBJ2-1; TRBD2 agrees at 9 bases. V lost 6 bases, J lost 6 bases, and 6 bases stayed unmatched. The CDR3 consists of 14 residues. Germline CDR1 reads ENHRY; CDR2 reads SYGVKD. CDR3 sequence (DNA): TGTGCCATCAGAAGAAGGACTAGCGTCAATGAGCAGTTCTTC. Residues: CAIRRRTSVNEQFF.

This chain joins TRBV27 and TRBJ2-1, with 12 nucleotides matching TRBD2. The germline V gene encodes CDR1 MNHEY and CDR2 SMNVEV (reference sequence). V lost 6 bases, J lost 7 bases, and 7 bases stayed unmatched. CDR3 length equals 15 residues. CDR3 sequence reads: CASRETSGSPNEQFF. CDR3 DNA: TGTGCCAGCAGAGAGACTAGCGGGAGTCCGAATGAGCAGTTCTTC.

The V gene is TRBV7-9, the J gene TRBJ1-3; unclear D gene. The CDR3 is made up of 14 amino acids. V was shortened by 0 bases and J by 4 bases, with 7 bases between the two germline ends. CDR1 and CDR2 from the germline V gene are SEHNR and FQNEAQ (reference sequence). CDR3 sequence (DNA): TGTGCCAGCAGCTTAGCCGGGGTAGGAAACACCATATATTTT. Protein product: CASSLAGVGNTIYF.

CDR3 nucleotide sequence: TGTGCCAGCAGTGACCTGACAGGGGGCGCACTAAATGAGCAGTTCTTC. Translation gives CASSDLTGGALNEQFF. J is TRBJ2-1 and V is TRBV6-1; TRBD1 aligns across 10 bases. The CDR3 totals 16 residues. V shed 3 bases and J 7 bases; nucleotides not matched to a gene: 9. The germline V gene has CDR1 MNHNS and CDR2 SASEGT.

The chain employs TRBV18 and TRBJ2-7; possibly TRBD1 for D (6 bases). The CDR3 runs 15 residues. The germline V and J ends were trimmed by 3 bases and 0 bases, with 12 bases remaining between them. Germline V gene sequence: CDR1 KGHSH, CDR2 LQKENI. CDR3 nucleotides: TGTGCCAGCTCACCGGGGGCTAGCAGCTCCTACGAGCAGTACTTC. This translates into CASSPGASSSYEQYF.

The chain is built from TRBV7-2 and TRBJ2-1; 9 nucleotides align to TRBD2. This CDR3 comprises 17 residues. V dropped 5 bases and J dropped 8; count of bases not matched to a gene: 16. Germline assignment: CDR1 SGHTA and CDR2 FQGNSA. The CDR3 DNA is TGTGCCAGCAGCCTAAGGCAGGCCGGGACTAGCTTCCATGAGCAGTTCTTC. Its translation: CASSLRQAGTSFHEQFF.

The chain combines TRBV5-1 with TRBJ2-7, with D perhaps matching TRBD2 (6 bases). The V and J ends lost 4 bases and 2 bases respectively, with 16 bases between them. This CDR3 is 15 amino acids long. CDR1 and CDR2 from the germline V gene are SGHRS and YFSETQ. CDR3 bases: TGCGCCAGCAGCCAGGCGGCTAGCGCAACCTACGAGCAGTACTTC. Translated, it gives CASSQAASATYEQYF.

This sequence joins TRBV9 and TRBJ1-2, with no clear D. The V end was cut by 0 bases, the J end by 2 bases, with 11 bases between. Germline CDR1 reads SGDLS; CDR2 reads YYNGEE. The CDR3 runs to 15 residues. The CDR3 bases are TGTGCCAGCAGCGTAGTAGAGGGCTTGAACTATGGCTACACCTTC. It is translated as CASSVVEGLNYGYTF.

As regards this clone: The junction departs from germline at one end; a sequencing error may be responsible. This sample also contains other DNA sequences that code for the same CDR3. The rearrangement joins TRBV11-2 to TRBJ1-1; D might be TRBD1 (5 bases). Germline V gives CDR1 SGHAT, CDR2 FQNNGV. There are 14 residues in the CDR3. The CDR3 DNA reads TGTGCCAGCAGCTTCCAGGGAATCGACACTGAGGCTTTCTTT. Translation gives CASSFQGIDTEAFF.

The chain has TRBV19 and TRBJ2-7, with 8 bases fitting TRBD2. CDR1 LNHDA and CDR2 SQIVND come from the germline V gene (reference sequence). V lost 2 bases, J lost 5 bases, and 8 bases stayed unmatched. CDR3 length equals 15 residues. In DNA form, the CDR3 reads TGTGCCAGTAGTATAACTGGCGGGAGGTATGACGAGCAGTACTTC. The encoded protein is CASSITGGRYDEQYF.

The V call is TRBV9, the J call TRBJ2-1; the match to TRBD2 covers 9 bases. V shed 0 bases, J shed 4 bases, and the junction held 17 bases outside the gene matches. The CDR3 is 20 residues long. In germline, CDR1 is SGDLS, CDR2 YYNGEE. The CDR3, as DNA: TGTGCCAGCAGCGTAGGGGGGGGCAGGGTAGCGGGAGCCCAGTACAATGAGCAGTTCTTC. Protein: CASSVGGGRVAGAQYNEQFF.

In DNA form, the CDR3 reads TGTGCCAGCAGACCTATACTAGCGGGGAACCACGAGCAGTACTTC. Translation gives CASRPILAGNHEQYF. V is TRBV6-1 and J is TRBJ2-7; 10 bases match TRBD2. This CDR3 is 15 amino acids long. Trimming removed 6 bases from V and 5 bases from J; junction bases left unmatched: 10. Per germline, CDR1 MNHNS and CDR2 SASEGT.

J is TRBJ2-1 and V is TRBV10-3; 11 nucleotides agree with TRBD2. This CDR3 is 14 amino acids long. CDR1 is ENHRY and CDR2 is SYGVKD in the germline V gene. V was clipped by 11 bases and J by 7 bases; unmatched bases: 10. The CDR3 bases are TGTGCCTCCATAGCGGGAGGGCCTTATAATGAGCAGTTCTTC. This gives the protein CASIAGGPYNEQFF.

The CDR3 DNA is TGCACCAGCAGCCAACTTAGACAGGTTGCAACTAATGAAAAACTGTTTTTT. Amino acid sequence: CTSSQLRQVATNEKLFF. The chain combines TRBV1 with TRBJ1-4; TRBD1 was called by the table and not checked on the DNA. TRBV1 has pseudogene status. The CDR3 runs 17 residues.

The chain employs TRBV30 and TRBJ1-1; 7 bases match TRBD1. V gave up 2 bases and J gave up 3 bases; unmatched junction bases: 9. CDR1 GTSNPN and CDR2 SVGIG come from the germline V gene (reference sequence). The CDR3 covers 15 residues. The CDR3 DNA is TGTGCCTGGAGTCGCTTAGCGACAGGGCACACTGAAGCTTTCTTT. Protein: CAWSRLATGHTEAFF.

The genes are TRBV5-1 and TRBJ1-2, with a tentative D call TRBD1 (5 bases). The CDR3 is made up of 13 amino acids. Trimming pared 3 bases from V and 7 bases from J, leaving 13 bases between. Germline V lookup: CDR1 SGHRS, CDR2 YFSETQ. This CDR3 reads CASSSQGGGGYTF. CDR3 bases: TGCGCCAGCAGCTCCCAGGGTGGTGGTGGCTACACCTTC.

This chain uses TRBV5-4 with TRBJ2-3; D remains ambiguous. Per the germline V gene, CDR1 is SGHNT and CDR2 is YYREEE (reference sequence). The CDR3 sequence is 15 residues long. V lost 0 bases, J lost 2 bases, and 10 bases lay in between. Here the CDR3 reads CASSLGLDTTDTQYF. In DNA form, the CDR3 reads TGTGCCAGCAGCTTGGGTCTCGACACCACAGATACGCAGTATTTT.

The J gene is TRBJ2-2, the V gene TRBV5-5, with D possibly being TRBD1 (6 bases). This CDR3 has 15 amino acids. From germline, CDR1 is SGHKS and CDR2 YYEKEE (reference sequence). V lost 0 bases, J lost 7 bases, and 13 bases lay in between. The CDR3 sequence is CASSLAGAIVGELFF. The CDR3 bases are TGTGCCAGCAGCTTGGCAGGGGCGATCGTCGGGGAGCTGTTTTTT.

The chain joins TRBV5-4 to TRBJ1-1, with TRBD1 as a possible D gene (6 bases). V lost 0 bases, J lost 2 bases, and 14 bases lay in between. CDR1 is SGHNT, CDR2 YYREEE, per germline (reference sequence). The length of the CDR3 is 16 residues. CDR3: CASSLEFKTGNTEAFF. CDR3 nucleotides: TGTGCCAGCAGCTTGGAATTTAAGACAGGTAACACTGAAGCTTTCTTT.

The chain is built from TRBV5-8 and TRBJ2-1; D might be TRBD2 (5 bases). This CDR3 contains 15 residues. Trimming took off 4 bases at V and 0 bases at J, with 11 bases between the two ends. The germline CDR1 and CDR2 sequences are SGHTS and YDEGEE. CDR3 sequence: CASSKRSSSYNEQFF. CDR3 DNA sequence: TGTGCCAGCAGCAAGCGGTCCAGCTCCTACAATGAGCAGTTCTTC.

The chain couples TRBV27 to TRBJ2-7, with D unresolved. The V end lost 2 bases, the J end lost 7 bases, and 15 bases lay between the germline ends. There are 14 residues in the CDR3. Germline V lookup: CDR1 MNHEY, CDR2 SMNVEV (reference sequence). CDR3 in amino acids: CASSLGLTSPEQYF. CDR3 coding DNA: TGTGCCAGCAGTTTAGGTTTGACTTCCCCGGAGCAGTACTTC.

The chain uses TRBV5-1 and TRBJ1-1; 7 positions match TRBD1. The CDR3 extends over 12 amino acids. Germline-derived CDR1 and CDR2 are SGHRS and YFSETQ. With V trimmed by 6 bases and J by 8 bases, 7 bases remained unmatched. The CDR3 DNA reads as TGCGCCAGCACCGATACAGGGGCCGAAGCTTTCTTT. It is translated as CASTDTGAEAFF.

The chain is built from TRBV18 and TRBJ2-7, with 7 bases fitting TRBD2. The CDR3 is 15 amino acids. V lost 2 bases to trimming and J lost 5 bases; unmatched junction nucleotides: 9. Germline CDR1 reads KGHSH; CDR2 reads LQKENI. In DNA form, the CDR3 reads TGTGCCAGCTCACCAAGGGGAGGGGTTGGAGACGAGCAGTACTTC. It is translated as CASSPRGGVGDEQYF.